The clone carrying this T cell receptor beta chain showed up just a few times. What it binds is not known. The data derive from a study of T-cell memory formation after mild COVID-19. Study-wide findings and caveats: The study found balanced CD4/CD8 in clones contracting day 15 to 85 and a CD4+ lean in later expanders. Contracting CD4+ clones sat mainly in CM and EM; CD8+ in EMRA.

Germline V CDR1 and CDR2: LGHDT, YNNKEL (reference sequence). V trimming: 8 bases; J trimming: 3 bases; junction bases outside the gene matches: 9. There are 14 residues in the CDR3. TCRdb passed the 5' RACE reads through MiXCR, listing each CDR3 protein once. Here the sample spans roughly 120,000 distinct CDR3 sequences, roughly 15% being singletons. This TCR was sampled from an adult woman who had mild COVID-19 (a few samples of this study predate the infection). Cell type and time point are not known. The chain couples TRBV3-1 to TRBJ1-1, with 7 bases that match TRBD1. The specimen was PBMCs or a T cell subset sorted from them (not recorded which). CDR3 coding DNA: TGTGCCAGCGGGATACAGGGGAGGGACACTGAAGCTTTCTTT. Residues: CASGIQGRDTEAFF.